This TCR beta chain was obtained from a study of control samples from healthy donors and cancer patients. Germline V gene sequence: CDR1 LGHNA, CDR2 YSLEER. The germline V and J ends were trimmed by 3 bases and 5 bases, with 11 bases remaining between them. The length of the CDR3 is 13 residues. The table came from immunoSEQ multiplex PCR; TCRdb's copy has only in-frame clones and leaves some out. The sample includes 50,000 or so clones, approximately 95% of them seen just once. The rearrangement links TRBV4-3 to TRBJ2-7; D remains unclear. The sequenced sample consisted of blood. The sequence was collected from a young man in good health. The CDR3 DNA reads as TGCGCCAGCAGCCACTCTGGCCGGCACGAGCAGTACTTC. This gives the protein CASSHSGRHEQYF.